The T cell receptor (beta chain) under discussion was sequenced for a study of beta chain features in type 1 diabetes. The germline gives CDR1 LNHNV, CDR2 YYDKDF (reference sequence). Trimming removed 1 base from V and 5 bases from J; junction bases left unmatched: 4. The CDR3 sequence is 15 residues long. A few counts support this clone. The investigators reverse transcribed all of the isolated RNA, so they sequenced expressed TCRB transcripts. Method: immunoSEQ multiplex PCR; TCRdb's copy keeps in-frame clones and lacks some. The sample lists roughly 450,000 clones; 10% to 12% were seen once. This clonotype originated in a woman aged 18-29 years in good health. The chain couples TRBV15 to TRBJ2-3; 9 bases map to TRBD1. The specimen sequenced was naive CD4+ T cells from blood. The CDR3: CATSRATGGKDTQYF. DNA of the CDR3: TGTGCCACCAGCAGAGCAACAGGGGGCAAAGATACGCAGTATTTT.